Presented here are 12 T cell receptor beta chains from one specimen sequenced in a study of blood T cells in healthy people across ages. A J-beta primer mix and a sample-barcoded 5' primer were used in a second PCR of about 7 to 12 cycles. Using its own MiXCR run on the 5' RACE reads, TCRdb lists one record per CDR3 protein. The table records around 800,000 distinct CDR3 sequences, around a quarter of them present only once. The data also belong to a second study, concerning T cells of mothers and their children.

The specimen sequenced was blood. Every receptor here comes from a boy under 18 in good health.

The table lists this clonotype with many counts. The chain couples TRBV5-1 to TRBJ2-1; the D gene could be TRBD1 or TRBD2 (6 bases each). CDR3 size: 12 residues. CDR1 and CDR2 from the germline V gene are SGHRS and YFSETQ. Trimming took 2 bases from V and 15 from J, leaving 15 bases between them. DNA for the CDR3: TGCGCCAGCAGCTTAGGGGGGCTGTATCTGTTCTTC. This translates into CASSLGGLYLFF.

This chain uses TRBV7-3 with TRBJ2-2; tentatively, D is TRBD2 (6 bases). Germline V gene data show CDR1 as SGHTA and CDR2 as FQGTGA. Trimming took off 2 bases at V and 8 bases at J, with 12 bases between the two ends. The CDR3 contains 14 residues. The CDR3, as DNA: TGTGCCAGCAGCTTACTTTGGGGGGAGGGGGAGCTGTTTTTT. It translates to CASSLLWGEGELFF. The complete variable domain, with remaining parts taken from reference TRBV7-3 and TRBJ2-2, reads GAGVSQTPSNKVTEKGKYVELRCDPISGHTALYWYRQSLGQGPEFLIYFQGTGAADDSGLPNDRFFAVRPEGSVSTLKIQRTERGDSAVYLCASSLLWGEGELFFGEGSRLTVL.

The rearrangement joins TRBV5-1 to TRBJ2-1, with 10 bases that match TRBD1. J gave up 8 bases and V 4 bases, and 12 bases lay outside the gene matches. CDR3 length: 16 residues. From germline, CDR1 is SGHRS and CDR2 YFSETQ. The CDR3 DNA reads as TGCGCCAGCAGCACCCAGACAGGGGGCACGTCCGATGAGCAGTTCTTC. Translated: CASSTQTGGTSDEQFF.

This rearrangement joins TRBV12-3 or TRBV12-4 to TRBJ1-2; 7 positions agree with TRBD1. V lost 2 bases, J lost 3 bases, and 3 bases stayed unmatched. The CDR3 runs to 14 residues. CDR3 region: CASSLRDSYYGYTF. Here the CDR3 DNA reads TGTGCCAGCAGTTTAAGGGACAGCTACTATGGCTACACCTTC.

For this clonotype: The final CDR3 position lacks the conserved phenylalanine or tryptophan, pointing to a likely read error. This chain links TRBV7-2 with TRBJ1-5; 9 bases map to TRBD1. The germline V gene encodes CDR1 SGHTA and CDR2 FQGNSA. V lost 5 bases, J lost 7 bases, and 6 bases stayed unmatched. The CDR3 totals 14 residues. This chain's CDR3 is CASSMDRGGQPQHL. CDR3 bases: TGTGCCAGCAGCATGGACAGGGGTGGGCAGCCCCAGCATCTT.

The rearrangement joins TRBV19 to TRBJ1-2; 7 bases agree with TRBD1. The CDR3 is 15 residues long. V gave up 4 bases and J gave up 6 bases; unmatched junction bases: 11. The germline CDR1 and CDR2 sequences are LNHDA and SQIVND (reference sequence). CDR3 protein: CASSTYAQGSDGYTF. The CDR3 DNA follows: TGTGCCAGTAGTACCTACGCACAGGGGAGCGATGGCTACACCTTC.

This chain connects TRBV29-1 to TRBJ2-7, with 8 positions matching TRBD2. CDR1 is SQVTM and CDR2 is ANQGSEA in the germline V gene. V lost 5 bases, J lost 0 bases, and 0 bases stayed unmatched. The CDR3 has 12 amino acids. The CDR3 here is CSVRGGSYEQYF. DNA of the CDR3: TGCAGCGTTCGGGGGGGCTCCTACGAGCAGTACTTC.

This clonotype appeared many times. V and J are TRBV11-2 and TRBJ2-5; TRBD1 agrees at 10 bases. This CDR3 comprises 17 residues. Germline V gives CDR1 SGHAT, CDR2 FQNNGV. V lost 0 bases and J lost 4; bases outside the gene matches: 8. CDR3 sequence (DNA): TGTGCCAGCAGCTTAGAAACCGGACAGGGGGTAGGAGAGACCCAGTACTTC. Translation: CASSLETGQGVGETQYF. Full variable domain (remainder filled in from reference TRBV11-2 and TRBJ2-5): EAGVAQSPRYKIIEKRQSVAFWCNPISGHATLYWYQQILGQGPKLLIQFQNNGVVDDSQLPKDRFSAERLKGVDSTLKIQPAKLEDSAVYLCASSLETGQGVGETQYFGPGTRLLVL.

This chain links TRBV20-1 with TRBJ1-5; TRBD1 aligns across 7 bases. Germline CDR1 reads DFQATT; CDR2 reads SNEGSKA (reference sequence). V trimming: 6 bases; J trimming: 2 bases; junction bases outside the gene matches: 7. The CDR3 contains 14 residues. The CDR3 reads CSALAQGGNQPQHF. The CDR3 DNA follows: TGCAGTGCCCTCGCCCAGGGGGGCAATCAGCCCCAGCATTTT.

This chain joins TRBV5-1 and TRBJ2-5; D unclear. The CDR3 consists of 13 residues. Germline V lookup: CDR1 SGHRS, CDR2 YFSETQ. V was shortened by 1 base and J by 6 bases, with 10 bases between the two germline ends. The CDR3 nucleotides read TGCGCCAGCAGCTTGTCCCAGGAAAAGACCCAGTACTTC. This translates into CASSLSQEKTQYF.

The chain links TRBV12-3 or TRBV12-4 to TRBJ2-5, with 7 bases aligning to TRBD1. Near its end, the DNA agrees better with TRBJ2-1, so the J call may be wrong. The CDR3 consists of 14 residues. CDR3 DNA sequence: TGTGCCAGCAGTATCGGGACAGTCTACAATGAGCAGTTCTTC. Protein sequence: CASSIGTVYNEQFF.

CDR3 DNA sequence: TGTGCCAGCACCCTCTCAGGGGTGGGGGGAGAGACCCAGTACTTC. It specifies CASTLSGVGGETQYF. The rearrangement joins TRBV5-5 to TRBJ2-5; D may correspond to TRBD1 or TRBD2 (6 bases each). The CDR3 sequence is 15 residues long. V lost 6 bases and J lost 4, with 19 bases in between. Germline CDR1 is SGHKS and CDR2 is YYEKEE (reference sequence).